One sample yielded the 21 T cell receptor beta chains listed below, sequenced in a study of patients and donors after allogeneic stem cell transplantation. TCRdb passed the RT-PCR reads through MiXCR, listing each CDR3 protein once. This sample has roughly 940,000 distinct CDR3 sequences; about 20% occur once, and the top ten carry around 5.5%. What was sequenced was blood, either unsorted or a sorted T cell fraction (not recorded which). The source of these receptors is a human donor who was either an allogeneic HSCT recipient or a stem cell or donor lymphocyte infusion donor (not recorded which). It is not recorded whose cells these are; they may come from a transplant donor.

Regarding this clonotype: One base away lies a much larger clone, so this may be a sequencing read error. The CDR3 coding sequence is TGTTCCAGCAGTTTAAAGGGGAATGAGCAGTTCTTC. It codes for CSSSLKGNEQFF. The chain joins TRBV27 to TRBJ2-1; D might be TRBD1 (5 bases). There are 12 residues in the CDR3. CDR1 and CDR2 from the germline V gene are MNHEY and SMNVEV (reference sequence).

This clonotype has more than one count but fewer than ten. The chain's CDR3 is CSARDPAGTEAFF. CDR3 sequence (DNA): TGCAGTGCTAGAGATCCCGCGGGCACTGAAGCTTTCTTT. V gene TRBV20-1 combines with J gene TRBJ1-1; D gene uncertain. Trimming shortened V by 0 bases and J by 4 bases, and 9 bases separated the two germline ends. This CDR3 region has 13 residues. Germline assignment: CDR1 DFQATT and CDR2 SNEGSKA (reference sequence).

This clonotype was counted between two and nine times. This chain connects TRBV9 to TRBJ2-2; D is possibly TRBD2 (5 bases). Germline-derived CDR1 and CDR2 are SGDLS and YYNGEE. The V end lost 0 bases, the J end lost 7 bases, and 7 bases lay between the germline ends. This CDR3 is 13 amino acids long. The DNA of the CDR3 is TGTGCCAGCAGCGTAGACGGGAACGGGGAGCTGTTTTTT. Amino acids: CASSVDGNGELFF.

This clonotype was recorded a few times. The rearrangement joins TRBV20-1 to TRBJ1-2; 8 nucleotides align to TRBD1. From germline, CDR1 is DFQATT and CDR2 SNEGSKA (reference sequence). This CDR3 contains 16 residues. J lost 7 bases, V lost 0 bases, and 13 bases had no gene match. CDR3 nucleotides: TGCAGTGCTAGAGATCGGGTCCAGGGGGCGCGAAGTGGCTACACCTTC. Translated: CSARDRVQGARSGYTF.

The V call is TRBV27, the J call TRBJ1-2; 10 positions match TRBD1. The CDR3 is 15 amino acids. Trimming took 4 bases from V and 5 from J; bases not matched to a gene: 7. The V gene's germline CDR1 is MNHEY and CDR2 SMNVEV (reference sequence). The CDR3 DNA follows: TGTGCCAGCAGTTCCGCGACAGGGGGCATGTATGGCTACACCTTC. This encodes CASSSATGGMYGYTF.

CDR3 DNA sequence: TGTGCCAGCAGTGAATCAATCCTTCCCCCTGGAAACACCATATATTTT. As protein: CASSESILPPGNTIYF. J is TRBJ1-3 and V is TRBV6-1; D gene ambiguous. The CDR3 covers 16 residues. The ends were cut back, 2 bases at V and 2 bases at J, with 13 bases in the middle. CDR1 is MNHNS and CDR2 is SASEGT in the germline V gene.

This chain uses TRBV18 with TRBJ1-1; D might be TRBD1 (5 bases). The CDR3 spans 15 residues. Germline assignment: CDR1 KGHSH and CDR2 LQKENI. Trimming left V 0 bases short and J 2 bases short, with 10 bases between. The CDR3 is CASSPPGRVNTEAFF. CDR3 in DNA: TGTGCCAGCTCACCACCGGGACGGGTTAACACTGAAGCTTTCTTT.

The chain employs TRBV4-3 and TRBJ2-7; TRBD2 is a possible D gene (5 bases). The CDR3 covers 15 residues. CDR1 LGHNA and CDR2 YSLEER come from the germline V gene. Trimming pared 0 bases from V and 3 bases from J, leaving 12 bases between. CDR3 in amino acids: CASSQERSRDYEQYF. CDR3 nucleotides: TGCGCCAGCAGCCAAGAAAGGAGCCGGGACTACGAGCAGTACTTC.

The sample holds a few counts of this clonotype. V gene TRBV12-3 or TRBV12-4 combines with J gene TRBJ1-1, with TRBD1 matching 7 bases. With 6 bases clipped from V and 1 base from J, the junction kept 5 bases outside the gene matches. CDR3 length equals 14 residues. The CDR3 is CASRRDRENTEAFF. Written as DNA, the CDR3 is TGTGCCAGCAGAAGGGACAGAGAGAACACTGAAGCTTTCTTT.

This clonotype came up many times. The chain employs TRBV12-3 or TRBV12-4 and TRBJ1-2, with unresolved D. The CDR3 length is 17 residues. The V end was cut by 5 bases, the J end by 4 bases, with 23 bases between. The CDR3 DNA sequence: TGTGCCAGCAGTCCCCAACGGACGGACCCAGAGATCTATGGCTACACCTTC. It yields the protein CASSPQRTDPEIYGYTF.

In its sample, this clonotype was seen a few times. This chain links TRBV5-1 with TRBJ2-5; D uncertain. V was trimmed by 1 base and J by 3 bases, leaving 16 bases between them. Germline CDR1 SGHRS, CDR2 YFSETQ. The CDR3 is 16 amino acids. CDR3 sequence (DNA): TGCGCCAGCAGCTTGCTAGGAACAGTGGCCAAAGAGACCCAGTACTTC. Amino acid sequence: CASSLLGTVAKETQYF.

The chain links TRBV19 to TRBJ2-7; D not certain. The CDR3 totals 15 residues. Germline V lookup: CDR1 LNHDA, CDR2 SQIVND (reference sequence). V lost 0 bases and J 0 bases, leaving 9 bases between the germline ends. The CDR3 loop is CASSIDDGASYEQYF. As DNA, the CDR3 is TGTGCCAGTAGTATAGATGACGGAGCCTCCTACGAGCAGTACTTC.

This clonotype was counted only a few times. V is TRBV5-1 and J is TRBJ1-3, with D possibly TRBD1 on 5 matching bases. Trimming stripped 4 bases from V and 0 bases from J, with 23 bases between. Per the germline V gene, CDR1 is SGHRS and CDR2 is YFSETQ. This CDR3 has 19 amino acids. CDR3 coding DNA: TGCGCCAGCAGCCCATACTCTAGGGCCGGGACGGACTCTGGAAACACCATATATTTT. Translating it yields CASSPYSRAGTDSGNTIYF.

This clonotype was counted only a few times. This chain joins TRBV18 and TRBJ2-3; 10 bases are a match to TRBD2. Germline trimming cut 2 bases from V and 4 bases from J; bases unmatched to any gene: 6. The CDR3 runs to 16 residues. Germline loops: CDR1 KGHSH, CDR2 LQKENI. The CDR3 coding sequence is TGTGCCAGCTCACCAAGGGAGCGGGGGGGCCCAGATACGCAGTATTTT. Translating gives CASSPRERGGPDTQYF.

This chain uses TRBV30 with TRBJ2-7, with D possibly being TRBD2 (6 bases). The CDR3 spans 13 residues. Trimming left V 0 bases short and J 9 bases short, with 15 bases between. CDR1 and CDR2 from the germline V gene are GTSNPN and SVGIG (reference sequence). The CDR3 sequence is CAWSVLGLGGQYF. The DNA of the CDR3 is TGTGCCTGGAGTGTACTAGGGTTGGGAGGGCAGTACTTC.

The CDR3 coding sequence is TGTGCCACCAGCGGACAGGGAAGGTTTGATCAGCCCCAGCATTTT. Protein product: CATSGQGRFDQPQHF. J is TRBJ1-5 and V is TRBV15, with 8 bases fitting TRBD1. Germline CDR1 LNHNV, CDR2 YYDKDF (reference sequence). V was pared by 5 bases and J by 5 bases, with 8 bases of the junction left unmatched. CDR3 size: 15 residues.

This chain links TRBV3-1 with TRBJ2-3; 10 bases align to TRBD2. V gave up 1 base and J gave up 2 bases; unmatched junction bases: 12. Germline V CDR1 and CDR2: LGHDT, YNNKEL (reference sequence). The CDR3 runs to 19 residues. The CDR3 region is CASSQGRTPSGGPTDTQYF. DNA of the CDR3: TGTGCCAGCAGCCAAGGGAGGACACCTAGCGGGGGACCCACAGATACGCAGTATTTT.

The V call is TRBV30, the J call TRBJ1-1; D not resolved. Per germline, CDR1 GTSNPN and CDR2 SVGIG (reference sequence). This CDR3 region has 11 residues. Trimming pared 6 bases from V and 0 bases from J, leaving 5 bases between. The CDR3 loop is CACHLNTEAFF. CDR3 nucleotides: TGTGCCTGTCACTTGAACACTGAAGCTTTCTTT.

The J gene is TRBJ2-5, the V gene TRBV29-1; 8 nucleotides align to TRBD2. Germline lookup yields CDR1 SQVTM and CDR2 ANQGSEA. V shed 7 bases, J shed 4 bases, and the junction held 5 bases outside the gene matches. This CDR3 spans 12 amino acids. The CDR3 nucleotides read TGCAGCGCCGAAGCGGGGGCAGAGACCCAGTACTTC. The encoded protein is CSAEAGAETQYF.

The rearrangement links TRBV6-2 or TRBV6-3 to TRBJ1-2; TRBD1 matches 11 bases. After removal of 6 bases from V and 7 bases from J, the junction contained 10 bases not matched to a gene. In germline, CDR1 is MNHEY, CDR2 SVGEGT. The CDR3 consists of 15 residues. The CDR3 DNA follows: TGTGCCAGCAGCCCCCCGAGGACAGGGGGCAGTGGCTACACCTTC. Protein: CASSPPRTGGSGYTF.

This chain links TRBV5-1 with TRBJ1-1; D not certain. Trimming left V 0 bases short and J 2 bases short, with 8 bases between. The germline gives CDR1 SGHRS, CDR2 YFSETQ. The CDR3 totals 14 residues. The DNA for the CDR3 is TGCGCCAGCAGCTTGGCCCCACGAAACACTGAAGCTTTCTTT. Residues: CASSLAPRNTEAFF.